Below are 8 T cell receptor beta chains sequenced from a single sample in a study of control samples from healthy donors and cancer patients. The assay was immunoSEQ multiplex PCR, and TCRdb's table has in-frame clones only and misses some. This table has approximately 40,000 clones, 80% to 90% appearing once. Sequences were obtained from PBMCs. The receptor source for this set is a woman aged 55-69 years with lung cancer.

V is TRBV19 and J is TRBJ2-3; perhaps TRBD2 as D (6 bases). V dropped 9 bases and J dropped 6 bases, with 13 bases sitting between them. This CDR3 has 12 residues. CDR1 is LNHDA, CDR2 SQIVND, per germline (reference sequence). DNA of the CDR3: TGTGCCAGCCGAGTGGCGGGGGATACGCAGTATTTT. Amino acids: CASRVAGDTQYF.

This rearrangement joins TRBV5-6 to TRBJ2-1, with TRBD1 as a possible D gene (6 bases). The CDR3 spans 17 residues. Germline CDR1 and CDR2: SGHDT and YYEEEE. The germline V and J ends were trimmed by 4 bases and 1 base, with 18 bases remaining between them. DNA for the CDR3: TGTGCCAGCAGCCCCCCCCGCGGCAGGGGTTCCTACAATGAGCAGTTCTTC. Protein sequence: CASSPPRGRGSYNEQFF.

The chain recombines TRBV30 with TRBJ2-7, with D unclear. Trimming left V 2 bases short and J 1 base short, with 12 bases between. The CDR3 is 14 amino acids. CDR1 is GTSNPN and CDR2 is SVGIG in the germline V gene (reference sequence). This CDR3 is CAWSKPLRSYEQYF. The CDR3 DNA is TGTGCCTGGAGTAAACCCCTCCGGTCCTACGAGCAGTACTTC.

The chain is built from TRBV5-1 and TRBJ2-1; D uncertain. Trimming removed 6 bases from V and 4 bases from J, with 17 bases in between. The CDR3 covers 15 residues. Germline V gene lookup returns CDR1 SGHRS and CDR2 YFSETQ. CDR3 bases: TGCGCCAGCATGGAGTCAGAGCAATGGTACAATGAGCAGTTCTTC. As protein: CASMESEQWYNEQFF. Drawing the rest from reference TRBV5-1 and TRBJ2-1, the complete variable domain is KAGVTQTPRYLIKTRGQQVTLSCSPISGHRSVSWYQQTPGQGLQFLFEYFSETQRNKGNFPGRFSGRQFSNSRSEMNVSTLELGDSALYLCASMESEQWYNEQFFGPGTRLTVL.

This chain connects TRBV5-4 to TRBJ1-5, with 10 positions matching TRBD1. Germline V gives CDR1 SGHNT, CDR2 YYREEE (reference sequence). This CDR3 has 14 amino acids. The trim removed 6 bases at V and 4 bases at J, leaving 4 bases unmatched. CDR3 nucleotides: TGTGCCAGCACCAGGACAGGGGGTAATCAGCCCCAGCATTTT. Translating it yields CASTRTGGNQPQHF.

This clone occurred a few times. This specimen includes other DNA sequences encoding the same CDR3. The chain has TRBV12-3 or TRBV12-4 and TRBJ1-2; no definite D call. The CDR3 sequence is 12 residues long. Trimming cost V 2 bases and J 8 bases, with 9 bases left between them. The CDR3, as DNA: TGTGCCAGCAGTTTAAGTCGAGGGGGCTACACCTTC. As protein: CASSLSRGGYTF.

This clone was seen once. The chain has TRBV4-3 and TRBJ2-5; TRBD1 matches at 9 bases. Germline CDR1 is LGHNA and CDR2 is YSLEER. J lost 5 bases, V lost 4 bases, and 11 bases had no gene match. The CDR3 extends over 16 amino acids. DNA for the CDR3: TGCGCCAGCAGCCTTTCCCCGTCTACAGGGGGCGAGACCCAGTACTTC. Translating gives CASSLSPSTGGETQYF.

This chain joins TRBV5-1 and TRBJ1-2; D perhaps matches TRBD1 (6 bases). From germline, CDR1 is SGHRS and CDR2 YFSETQ. The CDR3 runs 14 residues. Trimming stripped 0 bases from V and 2 bases from J, with 8 bases between. CDR3 sequence reads: CASSLEGQNYGYTF. As DNA, the CDR3 is TGCGCCAGCAGCTTGGAGGGACAAAACTATGGCTACACCTTC.